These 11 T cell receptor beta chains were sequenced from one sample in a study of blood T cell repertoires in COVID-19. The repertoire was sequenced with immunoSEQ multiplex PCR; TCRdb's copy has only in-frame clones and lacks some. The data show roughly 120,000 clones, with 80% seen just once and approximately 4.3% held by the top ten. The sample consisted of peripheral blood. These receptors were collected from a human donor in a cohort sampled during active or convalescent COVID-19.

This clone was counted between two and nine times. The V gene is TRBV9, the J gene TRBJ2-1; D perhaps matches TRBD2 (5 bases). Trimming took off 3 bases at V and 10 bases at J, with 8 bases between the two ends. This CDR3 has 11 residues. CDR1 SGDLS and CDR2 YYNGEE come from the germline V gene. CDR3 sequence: CASSAGGEQFF. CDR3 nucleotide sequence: TGTGCCAGCAGCGCCGGAGGAGAGCAGTTCTTC.

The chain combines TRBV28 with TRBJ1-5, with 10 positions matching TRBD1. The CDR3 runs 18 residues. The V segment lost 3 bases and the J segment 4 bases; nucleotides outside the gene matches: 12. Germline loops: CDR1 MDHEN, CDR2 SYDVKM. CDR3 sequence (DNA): TGTGCCAGCAGTTTTGGGACAGGGGATACATTTAGTAATCAGCCCCAGCATTTT. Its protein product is CASSFGTGDTFSNQPQHF. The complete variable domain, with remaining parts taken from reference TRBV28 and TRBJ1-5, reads DVKVTQSSRYLVKRTGEKVFLECVQDMDHENMFWYRQDPGLGLRLIYFSYDVKMKEKGDIPEGYSVSREKKERFSLILESASTNQTSMYLCASSFGTGDTFSNQPQHFGDGTRLSIL.

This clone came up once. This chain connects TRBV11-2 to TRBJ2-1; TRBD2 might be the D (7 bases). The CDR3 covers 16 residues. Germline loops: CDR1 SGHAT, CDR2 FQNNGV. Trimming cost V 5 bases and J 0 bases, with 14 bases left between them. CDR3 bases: TGTGCCAGCAGCCCGCGGGGGCTGAGCTCCTACAATGAGCAGTTCTTC. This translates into CASSPRGLSSYNEQFF.

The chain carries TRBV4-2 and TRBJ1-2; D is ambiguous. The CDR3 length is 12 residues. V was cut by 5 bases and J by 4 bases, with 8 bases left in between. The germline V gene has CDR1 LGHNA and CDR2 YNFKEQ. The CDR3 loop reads CASSTNTYGYTF. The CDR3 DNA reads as TGTGCCAGCAGCACCAACACCTATGGCTACACCTTC.

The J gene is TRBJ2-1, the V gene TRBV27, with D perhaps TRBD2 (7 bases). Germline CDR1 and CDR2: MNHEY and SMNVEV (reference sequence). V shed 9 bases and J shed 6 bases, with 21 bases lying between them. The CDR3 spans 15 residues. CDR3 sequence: CASTKQGGVGNEQFF. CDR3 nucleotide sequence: TGTGCCAGTACAAAACAGGGAGGGGTCGGCAATGAGCAGTTCTTC.

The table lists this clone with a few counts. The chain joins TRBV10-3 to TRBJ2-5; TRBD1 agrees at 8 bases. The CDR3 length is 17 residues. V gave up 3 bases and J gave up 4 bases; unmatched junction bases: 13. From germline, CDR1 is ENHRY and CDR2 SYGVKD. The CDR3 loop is CAISDGQGGGQGETQYF. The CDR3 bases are TGTGCCATCAGTGACGGACAGGGAGGCGGGCAAGGAGAGACCCAGTACTTC.

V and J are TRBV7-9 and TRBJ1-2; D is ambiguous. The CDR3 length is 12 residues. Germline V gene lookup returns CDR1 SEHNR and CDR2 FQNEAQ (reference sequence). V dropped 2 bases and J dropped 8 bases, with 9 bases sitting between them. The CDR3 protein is CASSLHSRGYTF. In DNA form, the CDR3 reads TGTGCCAGCAGCTTACACTCGAGGGGCTACACCTTC. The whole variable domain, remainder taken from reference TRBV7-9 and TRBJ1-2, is DTGVSQNPRHKITKRGQNVTFRCDPISEHNRLYWYRQTLGQGPEFLTYFQNEAQLEKSRLLSDRFSAERPKGSFSTLEIQRTEQGDSAMYLCASSLHSRGYTFGSGTRLTVV.

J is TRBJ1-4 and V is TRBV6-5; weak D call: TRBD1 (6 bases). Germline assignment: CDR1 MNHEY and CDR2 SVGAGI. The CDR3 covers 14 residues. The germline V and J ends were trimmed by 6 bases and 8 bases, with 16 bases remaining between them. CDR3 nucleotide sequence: TGTGCCAGCAGGACGGGGGGGCCAGGGGAAAAACTGTTTTTT. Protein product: CASRTGGPGEKLFF.

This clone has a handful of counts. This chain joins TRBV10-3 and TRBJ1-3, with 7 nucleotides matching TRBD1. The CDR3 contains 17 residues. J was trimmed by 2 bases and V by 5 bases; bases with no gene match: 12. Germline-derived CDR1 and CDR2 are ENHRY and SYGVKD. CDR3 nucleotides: TGTGCCATCAGTACCTACTCGGGACAGCTAGCTGGAAACACCATATATTTT. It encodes CAISTYSGQLAGNTIYF.

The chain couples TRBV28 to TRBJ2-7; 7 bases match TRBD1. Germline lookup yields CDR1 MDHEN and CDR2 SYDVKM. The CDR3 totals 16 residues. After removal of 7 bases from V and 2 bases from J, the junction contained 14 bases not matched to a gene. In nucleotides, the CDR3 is TGTGCCAGCAACCCCACCGGGGACAGAGGTACCTACGAGCAGTACTTC. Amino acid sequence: CASNPTGDRGTYEQYF.

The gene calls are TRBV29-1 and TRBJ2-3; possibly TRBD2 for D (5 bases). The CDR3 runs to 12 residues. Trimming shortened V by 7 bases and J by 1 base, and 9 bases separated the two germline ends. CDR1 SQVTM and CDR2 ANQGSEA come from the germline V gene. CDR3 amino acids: CSGGQGTDTQYF. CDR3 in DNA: TGCAGCGGCGGGCAGGGCACAGATACGCAGTATTTT.